The source of this T cell receptor (beta chain) is a study of blood T cells in healthy people across ages. Study-wide results and limits: Measured against age, TCR beta diversity per million T cells decreased in a roughly linear manner. Researchers report that TCR beta diversity correlated strongly with naive T cell percentage.

Notes on this clonotype: Its cognate antigen is unknown.

The CDR3 spans 17 residues. Per the germline V gene, CDR1 is LGHNA and CDR2 is YNFKEQ. Trimming removed 4 bases at V and 1 base at J, with 19 bases between. Through a sample-barcoded 5' primer and a J-beta primer mix, a second PCR was run for roughly 7 to 12 cycles. Every sample produced at least 2.5 million CDR3-containing paired-end reads. TCRdb reprocessed the 5' RACE reads via MiXCR and lists one record per CDR3 protein. The sample includes fewer than 900,000 distinct CDR3 sequences, approximately 39% of them seen just once. This clonotype was obtained from a woman aged 55-70 years in good health. Sequenced input: blood. The gene calls are TRBV4-2 and TRBJ1-1; D is possibly TRBD1 (5 bases). The CDR3 loop reads CASSPRPGTGPNTEAFF. The CDR3 bases are TGTGCCAGCAGCCCCCGTCCGGGGACGGGACCGAACACTGAAGCTTTCTTT.